One sample yielded the 27 T cell receptor beta chains listed below, sequenced in a study of blood T cell repertoires in COVID-19. Libraries were prepared by immunoSEQ multiplex PCR; TCRdb keeps only in-frame clonotypes and omits some of them. Of roughly 73,000 clones in the sample, about 84% were seen once. The source material was peripheral blood. Receptor source: a human donor in a cohort sampled during active COVID-19.

The chain combines TRBV28 with TRBJ1-4, with D possibly matching TRBD1 (6 bases). Per the germline V gene, CDR1 is MDHEN and CDR2 is SYDVKM. The CDR3 extends over 14 amino acids. V was cut by 4 bases and J by 8 bases, with 14 bases left in between. The chain's CDR3 is CASSYLQGPEKLFF. CDR3 in DNA: TGTGCCAGCAGTTACCTACAGGGCCCCGAAAAACTGTTTTTT. Combining the CDR3 with reference TRBV28 and TRBJ1-4 gives the whole variable domain DVKVTQSSRYLVKRTGEKVFLECVQDMDHENMFWYRQDPGLGLRLIYFSYDVKMKEKGDIPEGYSVSREKKERFSLILESASTNQTSMYLCASSYLQGPEKLFFGSGTQLSVL.

The V and J genes are TRBV5-8 and TRBJ2-3, with TRBD2 identical over 7 bases. With V trimmed by 0 bases and J by 3 bases, 4 bases remained unmatched. Looked up from germline, CDR1 is SGHTS and CDR2 is YDEGEE. The CDR3 has 15 amino acids. The CDR3 nucleotides are TGTGCCAGCAGCTTGGTACTAGCGAATACAGATACGCAGTATTTT. Translated: CASSLVLANTDTQYF. Based on the CDR3 plus reference TRBV5-8 and TRBJ2-3, the full variable domain is EAGVTQSPTHLIKTRGQQATLRCSPISGHTSVYWYQQALGLGLQFLLWYDEGEERNRGNFPPRFSGRQFPNYSSELNVNALELEDSALYLCASSLVLANTDTQYFGPGTRLTVL.

This chain connects TRBV19 to TRBJ1-2; 8 bases fit TRBD1. The germline gives CDR1 LNHDA, CDR2 SQIVND (reference sequence). The CDR3 length is 16 residues. Losses at the gene ends were 4 bases for V and 0 bases for J; bases not matched to a gene: 7. The CDR3 DNA sequence: TGTGCCAGTAGTACAGGGACAGGACCCACTAACTATGGCTACACCTTC. As protein: CASSTGTGPTNYGYTF.

The chain employs TRBV7-6 and TRBJ2-7, with 9 nucleotides matching TRBD1. CDR1 SGHVS and CDR2 FNYEAQ come from the germline V gene. This CDR3 is built from 16 residues. With V trimmed by 3 bases and J by 1 base, 7 bases remained unmatched. The CDR3: CASSLGTGQGSYEQYF. Here the CDR3 DNA reads TGTGCCAGCAGCTTGGGGACGGGACAGGGTTCCTACGAGCAGTACTTC.

As regards this clone: At one of its ends the junction is not consistent with the germline gene, which may arise from a read error. Distinct nucleotide sequences in the sample also encode this CDR3. The chain is built from TRBV6-1 and TRBJ1-2; D is perhaps TRBD1 (5 bases). CDR1 MNHNS and CDR2 SASEGT come from the germline V gene. The CDR3 extends over 15 amino acids. CDR3 nucleotide sequence: TGTGCCAGCAGTGAAGCCACCGGGGGAAGGGATGGCTACACCTTT. This encodes CASSEATGGRDGYTF.

This chain connects TRBV10-3 to TRBJ1-1, with D possibly being TRBD1 (6 bases). The CDR3 is 13 amino acids. Trimming removed 7 bases at V and 1 base at J, with 10 bases between. CDR1 is ENHRY, CDR2 SYGVKD, per germline. As DNA, the CDR3 is TGTGCCATCACCAGGACAGAGAACACTGAAGCTTTCTTT. Residues: CAITRTENTEAFF.

Only a few counts were recorded for this clone. This chain joins TRBV7-2 and TRBJ1-2, with 9 positions matching TRBD1. Germline V gene data show CDR1 as SGHTA and CDR2 as FQGNSA. The CDR3 sequence is 15 residues long. The V and J ends lost 0 bases and 8 bases, in that order; junction bases with no gene match: 7. The CDR3 DNA reads TGTGCCAGCAGCTTAGCGTACACAGGGGGCTGGGGCTACACCTTC. Translation gives CASSLAYTGGWGYTF. The whole variable domain, filled in from reference TRBV7-2 and TRBJ1-2, reads GAGVSQSPSNKVTEKGKDVELRCDPISGHTALYWYRQSLGQGLEFLIYFQGNSAPDKSGLPSDRFSAERTGGSVSTLTIQRTQQEDSAVYLCASSLAYTGGWGYTFGSGTRLTVV.

This clone was detected once. The CDR3 loop is CASSPGGRGLGGANVLTF. The CDR3 bases are TGTGCCAGCAGCCCCGGTGGCAGGGGGCTTGGTGGGGCCAACGTCCTGACTTTC. This chain joins TRBV9 and TRBJ2-6, with 8 bases that match TRBD1. The V gene's germline CDR1 is SGDLS and CDR2 YYNGEE. The CDR3 length is 18 residues. The V gene end was trimmed by 4 bases and the J gene end by 3 bases; junction bases not matched to a gene: 12.

The chain has TRBV4-2 and TRBJ2-1; weak D call: TRBD2 (6 bases). Germline V CDR1 and CDR2: LGHNA, YNFKEQ. Trimming pared 0 bases from V and 9 bases from J, leaving 24 bases between. The CDR3 spans 18 residues. The DNA of the CDR3 is TGTGCCAGCAGCCAAGAAATGAGGGAGGCACGGAGAATGGGTGAGCAGTTCTTC. Residues: CASSQEMREARRMGEQFF.

This chain connects TRBV30 to TRBJ2-2; D call uncertain. The germline V gene encodes CDR1 GTSNPN and CDR2 SVGIG (reference sequence). The V gene lost 2 bases and the J gene lost 1 base, with 14 bases spanning the gap. The CDR3 is 16 residues long. The CDR3 protein is CAWSLPRLGNTGELFF. In DNA form, the CDR3 reads TGTGCCTGGAGTCTCCCCCGACTCGGGAACACCGGGGAGCTGTTTTTT.

This clone has a handful of counts. The junction shows a germline mismatch at one end, possibly a read error. The gene calls are TRBV7-7 and TRBJ2-7, with D possibly being TRBD1 (6 bases). Per germline, CDR1 SSHAT and CDR2 FNYEAQ (reference sequence). The CDR3 is 13 residues long. DNA for the CDR3: TGTGCTAGCAGCTCGACAGGCCGCAACGAGCAGTACTTC. Translation gives CASSSTGRNEQYF.

This clone was seen once. The CDR3 DNA follows: TGCGCCAGCAATCCGGACAGATCCACAGATACGCAGTATTTT. It codes for CASNPDRSTDTQYF. The chain joins TRBV5-1 to TRBJ2-3, with D possibly TRBD1 on 6 matching bases. V dropped 6 bases and J dropped 2 bases, with 13 bases sitting between them. This CDR3 contains 14 residues. CDR1 and CDR2 from the germline V gene are SGHRS and YFSETQ.

The CDR3 spells CASSLRSGVQPQHF. As DNA, the CDR3 is TGTGCCAGCAGTTTACGGTCAGGGGTTCAGCCCCAGCATTTT. V and J are TRBV27 and TRBJ1-5; D possibly corresponds to TRBD1 (6 bases). Trimming took 2 bases from V and 6 from J, leaving 11 bases between them. The CDR3 is 14 residues long. Germline V CDR1 and CDR2: MNHEY, SMNVEV (reference sequence).

This chain joins TRBV9 and TRBJ2-7; the match to TRBD2 covers 10 bases. V lost 0 bases, J lost 7 bases, and 7 bases stayed unmatched. The CDR3 runs to 15 residues. CDR1 and CDR2 (germline): SGDLS, YYNGEE. Here the CDR3 reads CASSVGTSGVGEQYF. The CDR3 bases are TGTGCCAGCAGCGTAGGGACTAGCGGCGTTGGGGAGCAGTACTTC.

V is TRBV10-3 and J is TRBJ2-3, with D perhaps matching TRBD2 (5 bases). Looked up from germline, CDR1 is ENHRY and CDR2 is SYGVKD. Trimming stripped 6 bases from V and 6 bases from J, with 16 bases between. The CDR3 runs to 14 residues. The CDR3 loop is CAISRGTSGDTQYF. CDR3 bases: TGTGCCATCAGCCGCGGTACGTCGGGGGATACGCAGTATTTT.

This clone has only one observation. The V and J genes are TRBV4-1 and TRBJ2-7; the match to TRBD2 covers 9 bases. The germline V gene has CDR1 MGHRA and CDR2 YSYEKL. The J segment lost 2 bases and the V segment lost 0 bases, leaving 5 bases of the junction unmatched. The CDR3 loop spans 16 amino acids. This CDR3 reads CASSQDFSGSTYEQYF. CDR3 DNA: TGCGCCAGCAGCCAAGATTTTAGCGGGAGTACCTACGAGCAGTACTTC.

The chain employs TRBV28 and TRBJ2-1; 10 bases fit TRBD1. CDR3 length equals 15 residues. V lost 6 bases, J lost 7 bases, and 9 bases stayed unmatched. The germline gives CDR1 MDHEN, CDR2 SYDVKM. The CDR3 spells CASRQPGQGTNEQFF. CDR3 DNA sequence: TGTGCCAGCAGACAGCCGGGACAGGGGACGAATGAGCAGTTCTTC.

V and J are TRBV3-1 (or the pseudogene TRBV3-2) and TRBJ1-2; no firm D call. Germline values: CDR1 LGHDT, CDR2 YNNKEL (reference sequence). The CDR3 extends over 14 amino acids. Trimming removed 1 base from V and 2 bases from J, with 8 bases in between. CDR3 protein: CASSQGTVNYGYTF. CDR3 DNA: TGTGCCAGCAGCCAAGGAACAGTGAACTATGGCTACACCTTC.

This chain links TRBV19 with TRBJ2-2, with D uncertain. The CDR3 has 14 amino acids. V was trimmed by 5 bases and J by 6 bases, leaving 13 bases between them. Germline V gene sequence: CDR1 LNHDA, CDR2 SQIVND (reference sequence). In nucleotides, the CDR3 is TGTGCCAGTAGTTTCCCCTATCGATCCGGGGAGCTGTTTTTT. The encoded protein is CASSFPYRSGELFF.

This clone has just a few counts. This chain uses TRBV20-1 with TRBJ1-2, with no clear D. V shed 3 bases and J shed 8 bases, with 4 bases lying between them. CDR3 length: 9 residues. Per germline, CDR1 DFQATT and CDR2 SNEGSKA (reference sequence). The CDR3 is CSASQGYTF. As DNA, the CDR3 is TGCAGTGCTAGCCAAGGCTACACCTTC.

The genes are TRBV3-1 (or the pseudogene TRBV3-2) and TRBJ1-1; no clear D gene. Germline assignment: CDR1 LGHDT and CDR2 YNNKEL (reference sequence). The CDR3 extends over 14 amino acids. V dropped 2 bases and J dropped 3 bases, with 10 bases sitting between them. The CDR3 DNA is TGTGCCAGCAGCCAAATGGTTGTAGACACTGAAGCTTTCTTT. This sequence encodes CASSQMVVDTEAFF.

The chain employs TRBV4-3 and TRBJ2-1; TRBD2 matches 10 bases. Germline V lookup: CDR1 LGHNA, CDR2 YSLEER. The CDR3 runs to 16 residues. Trimming cost V 2 bases and J 7 bases; bases outside gene matches: 8. DNA for the CDR3: TGCGCCAGCAGCCAACCGGGACTAGCGACTGAGAATGAGCAGTTCTTC. Translating it yields CASSQPGLATENEQFF.

This clone was seen a single time. The V and J genes are TRBV2 and TRBJ2-7; the D is unclear. The CDR3 covers 14 residues. CDR1 is SNHLY and CDR2 is FYNNEI in the germline V gene. V dropped 7 bases and J dropped 3 bases, with 16 bases sitting between them. The DNA for the CDR3 is TGTGCCAGCAAAGCAGGCTTAAATTACTACGAGCAGTACTTC. This gives the protein CASKAGLNYYEQYF.

For the CDR3, the DNA is TGTGCCAGCAGTGAAGTGGGACAGGGGGTCTCCTACGAGCAGTACTTC. Protein sequence: CASSEVGQGVSYEQYF. The chain combines TRBV6-1 with TRBJ2-7, with 11 bases lining up with TRBD1. The germline V gene has CDR1 MNHNS and CDR2 SASEGT. V trimming: 1 base; J trimming: 0 bases; junction bases outside the gene matches: 2. The CDR3 runs 16 residues.

The chain is built from TRBV28 and TRBJ1-2; D gene uncertain. The CDR3 has 12 amino acids. The germline gives CDR1 MDHEN, CDR2 SYDVKM. Trimming stripped 9 bases from V and 0 bases from J, with 8 bases between. DNA of the CDR3: TGTGCCAGTCTTTCTTCTAACTATGGCTACACCTTC. It yields the protein CASLSSNYGYTF.

The genes are TRBV4-1 and TRBJ2-7; D perhaps matches TRBD2 (6 bases). Deletions cut 6 bases from V and 5 bases from J, with 17 bases between. The CDR3 contains 14 residues. Looked up from germline, CDR1 is MGHRA and CDR2 is YSYEKL. The CDR3 spells CASSPLLRGNEQYF. CDR3 sequence (DNA): TGCGCCAGCAGTCCTCTACTGCGGGGTAACGAGCAGTACTTC.

The rearrangement uses TRBV11-1 and TRBJ2-4; 7 bases are shared with TRBD2. In germline, CDR1 is SGHAT, CDR2 FQDESV (reference sequence). The length of the CDR3 is 14 residues. With 4 bases clipped from V and 5 bases from J, the junction kept 5 bases outside the gene matches. The CDR3 DNA is TGTGCCAGCAGCTATGGACTAGGGGAAAACATTCAGTACTTC. This gives the protein CASSYGLGENIQYF.